Sequencing of this TCR beta chain was carried out in a study of blood T cell repertoires in COVID-19. Study-level background: There were acute and convalescent COVID-19 samples, and they came from the United States, Italy and Spain. T cells, B-cell-depleted T cells, or PBMCs provided the cDNA or gDNA that served as material.

Germline values: CDR1 MDHEN, CDR2 SYDVKM. This CDR3 is 19 amino acids long. With 6 bases clipped from V and 1 base from J, the junction kept 15 bases outside the gene matches. Original data processing: Estimation of nucleated cell counts was performed using reference gene primer amplification. The method was immunoSEQ multiplex PCR; TCRdb's version includes in-frame clones alone and lacks a portion of them. V and J calls and clone size follow that table, whereas D and trimming were derived from the DNA. Of over 100,000 clones listed, roughly 84% are singletons. The sequenced sample consisted of peripheral blood. This TCR came from a man aged 40-49 years with acute or convalescent COVID-19. This chain connects TRBV28 to TRBJ2-1; TRBD2 matches 10 bases. The CDR3 sequence is CASSPRLAGAPMSYNEQFF. The CDR3 DNA follows: TGTGCCAGCAGCCCCCGGCTAGCGGGAGCCCCCATGTCCTACAATGAGCAGTTCTTC.